This T cell receptor beta chain came from a study of cytomegalovirus exposure and HLA in healthy donors. Regarding the study as a whole: Later analysis identified several of the most significant clusters that appeared linked to common viral pathogens.

Vbeta (60) and Jbeta (13) primers were used in the PCR. Sequencing used immunoSEQ multiplex PCR; TCRdb keeps in-frame clones, though not all of them. The profile covers around 63,000 clones, with 80% to 90% appearing a single time and less than 3% taken by the ten largest. To note about this clone: Its specificity is not known.

Though nominally healthy at sampling, donors likely had unrecorded immune exposures. The sample was PBMCs. The receptor comes from a young woman in good health and CMV-seronegative.

CDR3 sequence: CASSLWTGRNQPQHF. In DNA form, the CDR3 reads TGTGCCAGCAGTTTATGGACAGGGCGCAATCAGCCCCAGCATTTT. The rearrangement links TRBV28 to TRBJ1-5, with TRBD1 matching over 7 bases. J was trimmed by 2 bases and V by 0 bases; bases with no gene match: 1. Looked up from germline, CDR1 is MDHEN and CDR2 is SYDVKM. The CDR3 consists of 15 residues.